These 23 T cell receptor beta chains share one sample of origin, sequenced in a study of CD8+CD57+ T cells in acquired aplastic anemia listed by TCRdb under 2018. Patients chosen for sequencing had shown expansion of CD8+CD57+ cells by flow cytometry. Sequencing was performed on an Illumina HiSeq 2000. Genomic DNA served as template for TCR beta VDJ combination and CDR3 sequence profiling. Clones were called with MiXCR by TCRdb after fastp trimmed the public reads at Q25, and only in-frame beta chains were retained. Under each unique CDR3 protein, matching rows form one entry showing the most common genes and DNA. Present in this sample are under 250,000 distinct CDR3 sequences, more than 55% of which were seen just once. The ten largest clones add up to roughly 53% of the sample. The sequenced material came from sorted CD4+, CD8+, or CD8+CD57+ T cells (not recorded which) from PBMCs. The source is a human donor with aplastic anemia.

The chain's CDR3 is CASSLARSSSYEQYF. The CDR3 nucleotides read TGTGCCAGCAGCTTAGCGCGGTCTTCATCCTACGAGCAGTACTTC. The chain combines TRBV7-2 with TRBJ2-7; D gene uncertain. The CDR3 loop spans 15 amino acids. The V and J ends lost 0 bases and 1 base respectively, with 10 bases between them. Germline V lookup: CDR1 SGHTA, CDR2 FQGNSA.

The rearrangement links TRBV7-8 to TRBJ1-6; no clear D gene. The CDR3 loop spans 11 amino acids. V lost 3 bases to trimming and J lost 10 bases, with 4 bases between them. CDR1 and CDR2 (germline): SGHVS, FQNEAQ. Here the CDR3 DNA reads TGTGCCAGCAGCTTGGGCTCACCCCTCCACTTT. Its protein is CASSLGSPLHF.

This chain connects TRBV20-1 to TRBJ1-1; TRBD1 might be the D (5 bases). Trimming cost V 4 bases and J 1 base, with 7 bases left between them. Germline V gives CDR1 DFQATT, CDR2 SNEGSKA (reference sequence). The CDR3 runs to 12 residues. CDR3 amino acids: CSATRENTEAFF. The CDR3 nucleotides are TGCAGTGCTACCAGGGAGAACACTGAAGCTTTCTTT.

The chain employs TRBV7-2 and TRBJ1-2, with TRBD1 matching over 9 bases. Germline V gene lookup returns CDR1 SGHTA and CDR2 FQGNSA. The ends lost 3 bases at V and 5 bases at J; junction bases unmatched: 4. The CDR3 sequence is 14 residues long. Here the CDR3 reads CASSFDRGDYGYTF. Written as DNA, the CDR3 is TGTGCCAGCAGCTTCGACAGGGGGGATTATGGCTACACCTTC.

This sequence joins TRBV7-9 and TRBJ1-6, with 7 nucleotides matching TRBD1. Germline V gene sequence: CDR1 SEHNR, CDR2 FQNEAQ (reference sequence). V shed 3 bases and J 8 bases; nucleotides not matched to a gene: 10. The CDR3 contains 16 residues. The CDR3: CASSLTQTGLDSPLHF. The CDR3 DNA reads TGTGCCAGCAGCTTGACCCAGACAGGGTTGGATTCACCCCTCCACTTT.

V and J are TRBV7-3 and TRBJ2-1; possible D gene TRBD2, 6 bases. The CDR3 is made up of 13 amino acids. Germline CDR1 SGHTA, CDR2 FQGTGA. V was cut by 3 bases and J by 7 bases, with 10 bases left in between. CDR3 in DNA: TGTGCCAGCAGCTTCTCCGCGGGGAATGAGCAGTTCTTC. It encodes CASSFSAGNEQFF.

The chain employs TRBV10-3 and TRBJ2-7; unclear D gene. This CDR3 is 16 amino acids long. V was pared by 3 bases and J by 0 bases, with 15 bases between. Germline V CDR1 and CDR2: ENHRY, SYGVKD. The CDR3 protein is CAISDPLRSDSYEQYF. CDR3 nucleotides: TGTGCCATCAGTGACCCTCTCAGGAGCGACTCCTACGAGCAGTACTTC.

CDR3 amino acids: CSAGTGIEQYF. For the CDR3, the DNA is TGCAGTGCTGGGACAGGGATCGAGCAGTACTTC. The rearrangement uses TRBV20-1 and TRBJ2-7; TRBD1 agrees at 9 bases. CDR3 length equals 11 residues. Germline lookup yields CDR1 DFQATT and CDR2 SNEGSKA (reference sequence). V lost 5 bases, J lost 6 bases, and 2 bases stayed unmatched.

The gene calls are TRBV20-1 and TRBJ2-5; perhaps TRBD1 as D (6 bases). CDR3 size: 14 residues. The germline gives CDR1 DFQATT, CDR2 SNEGSKA (reference sequence). Trimming shortened V by 0 bases and J by 5 bases, and 13 bases separated the two germline ends. CDR3: CSARDLLDSETQYF. CDR3 sequence (DNA): TGCAGTGCTAGAGATCTGTTGGACAGCGAGACCCAGTACTTC.

Ten or more counts support this clonotype. The CDR3 DNA follows: TGCAGTGCTAGAGGGCGGGACAGCCTCTACGAGCAGTACTTC. Its translation is CSARGRDSLYEQYF. V and J are TRBV20-1 and TRBJ2-7; possible D gene TRBD1, 7 bases. Looked up from germline, CDR1 is DFQATT and CDR2 is SNEGSKA (reference sequence). The CDR3 runs 14 residues. The ends were cut back, 1 base at V and 3 bases at J, with 13 bases in the middle.

This clonotype was seen a few times. CDR3: CASRGQGVGYGYTF. Here the CDR3 DNA reads TGTGCCAGCAGGGGACAGGGGGTTGGCTATGGCTACACCTTC. V usage is TRBV2 and J usage is TRBJ1-2; TRBD1 aligns across 11 bases. V shed 6 bases, J shed 4 bases, and the junction held 4 bases outside the gene matches. CDR1 SNHLY and CDR2 FYNNEI come from the germline V gene. The CDR3 has 14 amino acids. The variable domain in full, completed from reference TRBV2 and TRBJ1-2, reads EPEVTQTPSHQVTQMGQEVILRCVPISNHLYFYWYRQILGQKVEFLVSFYNNEISEKSEIFDDQFSVERPDGSNFTLKIRSTKLEDSAMYFCASRGQGVGYGYTFGSGTRLTVV.

J is TRBJ2-7 and V is TRBV4-1; 8 nucleotides align to TRBD2. Germline V gene lookup returns CDR1 MGHRA and CDR2 YSYEKL. The CDR3 length is 14 residues. V shed 0 bases, J shed 3 bases, and the junction held 1 base outside the gene matches. As DNA, the CDR3 is TGCGCCAGCAGCCAAGAGGGACTAGACTACGAGCAGTACTTC. Its protein product is CASSQEGLDYEQYF.

V gene TRBV2 combines with J gene TRBJ1-5, with unresolved D. V was clipped by 7 bases and J by 2 bases, with 18 bases between them. The CDR3 extends over 16 amino acids. Per the germline V gene, CDR1 is SNHLY and CDR2 is FYNNEI. The CDR3 sequence is CASTPEGSLGNQPQHF. CDR3 in DNA: TGTGCCAGCACCCCAGAAGGGTCGTTGGGCAATCAGCCCCAGCATTTT.

V usage is TRBV7-8 and J usage is TRBJ2-7; D uncertain. The DNA end is more similar to TRBJ1-2, so the J call may be wrong. This CDR3 is 13 amino acids long. Germline lookup yields CDR1 SGHVS and CDR2 FQNEAQ. CDR3 sequence reads: CASSRGASYGYTF. The CDR3 DNA reads TGTGCCAGCAGCAGAGGTGCCTCCTATGGCTACACCTTC.

Ten or more counts support this clonotype. The chain uses TRBV15 and TRBJ2-3; D perhaps matches TRBD2 (6 bases). Per germline, CDR1 LNHNV and CDR2 YYDKDF (reference sequence). Trimming took off 5 bases at V and 0 bases at J, with 15 bases between the two ends. The CDR3 consists of 16 residues. The CDR3 coding sequence is TGTGCCACCAGCGGGGAGGACGGTGATAGCACAGATACGCAGTATTTT. Its protein is CATSGEDGDSTDTQYF.

This clonotype occurred many times. The CDR3: CASRYEAYEQYF. The CDR3 DNA reads TGCGCCAGCAGGTATGAGGCCTACGAGCAGTACTTC. V is TRBV5-1 and J is TRBJ2-7; D call uncertain. The CDR3 extends over 12 amino acids. The V end lost 5 bases, the J end lost 2 bases, and 8 bases lay between the germline ends. Germline assignment: CDR1 SGHRS and CDR2 YFSETQ.

The V gene is TRBV5-4, the J gene TRBJ2-7; D is ambiguous. Trimming took off 0 bases at V and 2 bases at J, with 9 bases between the two ends. The V gene's germline CDR1 is SGHNT and CDR2 YYREEE (reference sequence). This CDR3 has 14 residues. CDR3 nucleotides: TGTGCCAGCAGCTTGGGGGAAACTCCCTACGAGCAGTACTTC. Translation: CASSLGETPYEQYF. Full variable domain (outside the CDR3, taken from reference TRBV5-4 and TRBJ2-7): ETGVTQSPTHLIKTRGQQVTLRCSSQSGHNTVSWYQQALGQGPQFIFQYYREEENGRGNFPPRFSGLQFPNYSSELNVNALELDDSALYLCASSLGETPYEQYFGPGTRLTVT.

This rearrangement joins TRBV9 to TRBJ2-3; TRBD2 matches at 10 bases. Per germline, CDR1 SGDLS and CDR2 YYNGEE. This CDR3 has 15 residues. With V trimmed by 3 bases and J by 5 bases, 6 bases remained unmatched. CDR3 bases: TGTGCCAGCAGCGGTGGGACTAGCGTGGAAGATACGCAGTATTTT. This encodes CASSGGTSVEDTQYF.

The V call is TRBV25-1, the J call TRBJ2-1; D not certain. In germline, CDR1 is MGHDK, CDR2 SYGVNS. The CDR3 has 15 residues. The ends were cut back, 1 base at V and 5 bases at J, with 12 bases in the middle. Here the CDR3 reads CASSESRDIDNEQFF. The CDR3 DNA sequence: TGTGCCAGCAGTGAATCTAGAGATATCGACAATGAGCAGTTCTTC.

This clonotype was found many times. The chain uses TRBV7-9 and TRBJ2-2; D gene uncertain. The CDR3 length is 13 residues. The germline CDR1 and CDR2 sequences are SEHNR and FQNEAQ (reference sequence). V was clipped by 11 bases and J by 4 bases, with 14 bases between them. CDR3 coding DNA: TGTGCCTTAGAAGGTTCTAGCACCGGGGAGCTGTTTTTT. Translating it yields CALEGSSTGELFF.

This clonotype was counted ten times or more. The chain combines TRBV5-1 with TRBJ2-2, with TRBD1 matching over 9 bases. Germline V gives CDR1 SGHRS, CDR2 YFSETQ. Trimming cost V 2 bases and J 1 base; bases outside gene matches: 9. The CDR3 covers 18 residues. The CDR3 region is CASSFPGQGPMNTGELFF. For the CDR3, the DNA is TGCGCCAGCAGCTTCCCGGGACAGGGACCTATGAACACCGGGGAGCTGTTTTTT.

The rearrangement links TRBV20-1 to TRBJ1-5, with D perhaps matching TRBD1 (6 bases). V lost 4 bases, J lost 0 bases, and 13 bases lay in between. There are 15 residues in the CDR3. Germline V gives CDR1 DFQATT, CDR2 SNEGSKA (reference sequence). The CDR3 loop reads CSANPRDISNQPQHF. Here the CDR3 DNA reads TGCAGTGCTAACCCCCGGGACATTAGCAATCAGCCCCAGCATTTT.

V usage is TRBV9 and J usage is TRBJ2-1; 10 bases align to TRBD2. This CDR3 spans 17 amino acids. Germline CDR1 SGDLS, CDR2 YYNGEE. Trimming took 3 bases from V and 3 from J; bases not matched to a gene: 9. The DNA of the CDR3 is TGTGCCAGCAGCGCCAGGAGCGGGGGGGCGGGCTACAATGAGCAGTTCTTC. Amino acids: CASSARSGGAGYNEQFF.